These 19 T cell receptor beta chains share one sample of origin, sequenced in a study of a mutant IDH1 vaccine in newly diagnosed glioma. The repertoire was sequenced with immunoSEQ multiplex PCR; TCRdb's copy has only in-frame clones and lacks some. Seen here are roughly 50,000 clones, roughly 78% observed once, and the top ten hold about 1.7%. No antigens are known for them. Time point of the sample: week 5, during vaccination. Every single dose of the vaccine, 300 ug of mutant IDH1 20-mer peptide, came with topical imiquimod. The sample here was PBMCs, taken from a glioma patient whose treatment included an IDH1 peptide vaccine. The receptor source for this set is a woman aged 40 to 55 with glioma.

CDR3 sequence (DNA): TGTGCCTGGAGCCTTCGACCGGGACACCCTAGCTCCTACGAGCAGTACTTC. It translates to CAWSLRPGHPSSYEQYF. The chain couples TRBV30 to TRBJ2-7; possible D gene TRBD1, 6 bases. CDR1 and CDR2 (germline): GTSNPN, SVGIG (reference sequence). The CDR3 runs 17 residues. Trimming cost V 3 bases and J 0 bases, with 21 bases left between them.

The chain combines TRBV5-6 with TRBJ2-7; D perhaps matches TRBD2 (5 bases). Germline V gene sequence: CDR1 SGHDT, CDR2 YYEEEE. Deletions cut 4 bases from V and 3 bases from J, with 20 bases between. The CDR3 consists of 16 residues. The CDR3 sequence is CASSPPSTGMYYEQYF. CDR3 sequence (DNA): TGTGCCAGCAGCCCTCCCAGCACGGGGATGTACTACGAGCAGTACTTC. The complete variable domain, with remaining parts taken from reference TRBV5-6 and TRBJ2-7, reads DAGVTQSPTHLIKTRGQQVTLRCSPKSGHDTVSWYQQALGQGPQFIFQYYEEEERQRGNFPDRFSGHQFPNYSSELNVNALLLGDSALYLCASSPPSTGMYYEQYFGPGTRLTVT.

V is TRBV4-3 and J is TRBJ1-6; D not certain. CDR1 and CDR2 (germline): LGHNA, YSLEER. The ends were cut back, 0 bases at V and 10 bases at J, with 7 bases in the middle. The CDR3 is 13 residues long. The CDR3 protein is CASSQDRRSPLHF. Here the CDR3 DNA reads TGCGCCAGCAGCCAAGATCGAAGATCACCCCTCCACTTT.

V gene TRBV18 combines with J gene TRBJ2-7, with D possibly being TRBD1 or TRBD2 (6 bases each). V was clipped by 5 bases and J by 0 bases, with 11 bases between them. The germline gives CDR1 KGHSH, CDR2 LQKENI. This CDR3 comprises 14 residues. CDR3 nucleotide sequence: TGTGCCAGCTCATCGGGGGCCAGCTCCTACGAGCAGTACTTC. Protein product: CASSSGASSYEQYF.

The rearrangement links TRBV12-5 to TRBJ2-7; D might be TRBD1 or TRBD2, each matching 5 bases. The CDR3 spans 12 residues. The germline CDR1 and CDR2 sequences are LGHNT and FRNRAP. The V end lost 7 bases, the J end lost 6 bases, and 13 bases lay between the germline ends. CDR3 in DNA: TGTGCTAGTGCCCCGGGTGGGGGCGAGCAGTACTTC. This codes for CASAPGGGEQYF.

The genes are TRBV9 and TRBJ2-7; possibly TRBD2 for D (6 bases). The ends were cut back, 0 bases at V and 0 bases at J, with 10 bases in the middle. This CDR3 contains 15 residues. CDR1 SGDLS and CDR2 YYNGEE come from the germline V gene. CDR3 region: CASSVGNGGSYEQYF. Here the CDR3 DNA reads TGTGCCAGCAGCGTAGGGAACGGGGGCTCCTACGAGCAGTACTTC. The full variable domain, completed using reference TRBV9 and TRBJ2-7, is DSGVTQTPKHLITATGQRVTLRCSPRSGDLSVYWYQQSLDQGLQFLIQYYNGEERAKGNILERFSAQQFPDLHSELNLSSLELGDSALYFCASSVGNGGSYEQYFGPGTRLTVT.

A single count supports this clone. This rearrangement joins TRBV27 to TRBJ2-2, with 11 positions matching TRBD2. The ends lost 6 bases at V and 2 bases at J; junction bases unmatched: 14. Germline V gene lookup returns CDR1 MNHEY and CDR2 SMNVEV (reference sequence). CDR3 length equals 19 residues. In nucleotides, the CDR3 is TGTGCCAGCAGCCCCCAGGGTGGTAGCGGGGGGGCAAACACCGGGGAGCTGTTTTTT. This encodes CASSPQGGSGGANTGELFF.

In its sample, this clone was seen once. The chain has TRBV30 and TRBJ1-3; D remains ambiguous. The V and J ends lost 0 bases and 4 bases respectively, with 4 bases between them. From germline, CDR1 is GTSNPN and CDR2 SVGIG (reference sequence). The CDR3 spans 12 residues. In nucleotides, the CDR3 is TGTGCCTGGAGTGTATCGGGAAACACCATATATTTT. Amino acid sequence: CAWSVSGNTIYF.

The chain employs TRBV5-1 and TRBJ1-2; a weak D match, TRBD1 (5 bases). CDR3 size: 15 residues. Looked up from germline, CDR1 is SGHRS and CDR2 is YFSETQ. The ends were cut back, 0 bases at V and 7 bases at J, with 16 bases in the middle. This chain's CDR3 is CASSLARGGLSGYTF. CDR3 in DNA: TGCGCCAGCAGCTTGGCTAGGGGCGGACTTTCTGGCTACACCTTC.

This clone was seen a few times. The V call is TRBV6-6, the J call TRBJ2-7, with D possibly called TRBD1 or TRBD2 (6 bases each). The V gene lost 4 bases and the J gene lost 4 bases, with 14 bases spanning the gap. Germline V gene sequence: CDR1 MNHNY, CDR2 SVGAGI (reference sequence). The CDR3 length is 14 residues. In nucleotides, the CDR3 is TGTGCCAGCAGTTGGACAGCGGGCGGGTACGAGCAGTACTTC. This gives the protein CASSWTAGGYEQYF.

The chain links TRBV9 to TRBJ1-2; D call uncertain. V was pared by 3 bases and J by 9 bases, with 6 bases between. The germline CDR1 and CDR2 sequences are SGDLS and YYNGEE. The CDR3 runs 10 residues. CDR3 in amino acids: CASSGPSYTF. CDR3 bases: TGTGCCAGCAGCGGTCCTAGCTACACCTTC.

This clone is a singleton in its sample. The chain employs TRBV30 and TRBJ1-2; D gene uncertain. CDR3 length: 12 residues. Deletions cut 5 bases from V and 7 bases from J, with 14 bases between. Germline V gene lookup returns CDR1 GTSNPN and CDR2 SVGIG (reference sequence). CDR3 sequence: CAWGLARGGYTF. The CDR3 region has the DNA TGTGCCTGGGGGCTCGCCCGAGGTGGCTACACCTTC.

This chain joins TRBV27 and TRBJ2-3; no firm D call. Trimming removed 1 base at V and 2 bases at J, with 13 bases between. From germline, CDR1 is MNHEY and CDR2 SMNVEV (reference sequence). The CDR3 consists of 16 residues. The CDR3 sequence: CASSLFERAHTDTQYF. The CDR3 nucleotides are TGTGCCAGCAGTTTATTCGAAAGGGCCCACACAGATACGCAGTATTTT.

This clone was recorded once. The gene calls are TRBV5-6 and TRBJ2-5; 10 bases agree with TRBD1. CDR3 length: 15 amino acids. V trimming: 0 bases; J trimming: 4 bases; junction bases outside the gene matches: 3. Germline loops: CDR1 SGHDT, CDR2 YYEEEE. The CDR3 nucleotides read TGTGCCAGCAGCTTGGGAGGACAGGGGGGAGAGACCCAGTACTTC. Translated: CASSLGGQGGETQYF.

CDR3 in DNA: TGTGCCAGCCGGACAGGGGCGAATGAGCAGTTCTTC. Its translation is CASRTGANEQFF. V is TRBV27 and J is TRBJ2-1, with 9 nucleotides matching TRBD1. This CDR3 is 12 amino acids long. The V and J ends lost 8 bases and 7 bases, in that order; junction bases with no gene match: 3. Germline V gene lookup returns CDR1 MNHEY and CDR2 SMNVEV (reference sequence).

J is TRBJ2-7 and V is TRBV19; 10 nucleotides match TRBD1. Germline V gives CDR1 LNHDA, CDR2 SQIVND (reference sequence). The junction had 7 bases not matched to a gene; V was cut back by 5 bases and J by 3 bases. This CDR3 spans 15 amino acids. The CDR3 region is CASSGVGTGDYEQYF. The CDR3 nucleotides are TGTGCCAGTAGTGGTGTGGGGACAGGGGACTACGAGCAGTACTTC.

The rearrangement uses TRBV29-1 and TRBJ2-3; D may be TRBD1 (6 bases). Germline CDR1 and CDR2: SQVTM and ANQGSEA. This CDR3 spans 14 amino acids. V was pared by 2 bases and J by 1 base, with 10 bases between. The CDR3 protein is CSVEQGPGTDTQYF. The DNA of the CDR3 is TGCAGCGTTGAACAGGGGCCGGGCACAGATACGCAGTATTTT.

The chain joins TRBV19 to TRBJ2-7, with D possibly TRBD2 on 5 matching bases. Per the germline V gene, CDR1 is LNHDA and CDR2 is SQIVND (reference sequence). The CDR3 loop spans 12 amino acids. V was cut by 3 bases and J by 3 bases, with 6 bases left in between. The CDR3 loop is CASSIRGYEQYF. In DNA, the CDR3 is TGTGCCAGTAGTATTCGGGGCTACGAGCAGTACTTC.

The genes are TRBV6-1 and TRBJ2-5; 7 nucleotides match TRBD1. CDR1 MNHNS and CDR2 SASEGT come from the germline V gene. With V trimmed by 6 bases and J by 5 bases, 6 bases remained unmatched. CDR3 length: 13 residues. The CDR3 coding sequence is TGTGCCAGCAGGCAGACAGGGCCGGAGACCCAGTACTTC. This gives the protein CASRQTGPETQYF.